The entry below gives a single T cell receptor (beta chain) sequence along with its context. Germline-derived CDR1 and CDR2 are MRHNA and SNTAGT. Trimming took off 2 bases at V and 3 bases at J, with 17 bases between the two ends. The CDR3 consists of 17 residues. This sample is part of a study of blood T cells in healthy people across ages. Together with a sample-barcoded 5' primer, a J-beta primer mix was included in a second PCR lasting about 6 to 12 cycles. A template-switch adaptor containing 12 random nucleotides labeled each cDNA molecule. TCRdb independently ran MiXCR on the 5' RACE reads; one entry per CDR3 protein. The table shows some 1.7 million distinct CDR3 sequences, with approximately 30% occurring only once.

The receptor was isolated from a woman in her twenties or thirties in good health. The sequenced sample consisted of blood. This rearrangement joins TRBV6-4 to TRBJ2-4; TRBD1 might be the D (6 bases). The CDR3 loop reads CASSDKDYREGKNIQYF. The DNA of the CDR3 is TGTGCCAGCAGTGACAAAGACTACAGGGAAGGCAAAAACATTCAGTACTTC.